This record concerns one TCR delta chain sequence. Its antigen is unknown. No base qualities exist here, and no much larger clone lies one base off it. Other DNA sequences in this specimen translate into the identical CDR3. This sample is part of a study of gamma-delta chains in newborns, infants, children (dated by TCRdb to the late 2010s). In the study overall: According to the study title, microbial exposure causes polyclonal expansion of innate gammadelta T cells right after birth. The study investigated how microbial exposure shaped innate gammadelta T cell populations in human newborns immediately after birth.

Ends trimmed: V by 1 base, J by 0 bases; bases unmatched to a gene: 3. The germline V gene encodes CDR1 GEAIGNYY and CDR2 EKD. The CDR3 spans 17 residues, from the cysteine through the phenylalanine. Only the CDR3 DNA is retained, 51 bases long and in frame from the first base. Sequenced on an Illumina MiSeq. TCRdb recomputed clones from the public reads with CATT; identical DNA rows were then combined. Within this sample are 9,000 to 9,500 delta-chain clones, with 20% to 25% of them counted one time only. The ten largest clones add up to 4.4% of the sample. Sequenced material: blood. Recombination linked TRDV2 to TRDJ2, with 11 bases aligning to TRDD3. The receptor's source is a child who was a newborn, infant or young child, either healthy, febrile or measles-vaccinated (not recorded which). The nucleotides are TGTGCCTGTGACACACTGGGGGATAAGACTTTGACAGCACAACTCTTCTTT. This sequence encodes CACDTLGDKTLTAQLFF.